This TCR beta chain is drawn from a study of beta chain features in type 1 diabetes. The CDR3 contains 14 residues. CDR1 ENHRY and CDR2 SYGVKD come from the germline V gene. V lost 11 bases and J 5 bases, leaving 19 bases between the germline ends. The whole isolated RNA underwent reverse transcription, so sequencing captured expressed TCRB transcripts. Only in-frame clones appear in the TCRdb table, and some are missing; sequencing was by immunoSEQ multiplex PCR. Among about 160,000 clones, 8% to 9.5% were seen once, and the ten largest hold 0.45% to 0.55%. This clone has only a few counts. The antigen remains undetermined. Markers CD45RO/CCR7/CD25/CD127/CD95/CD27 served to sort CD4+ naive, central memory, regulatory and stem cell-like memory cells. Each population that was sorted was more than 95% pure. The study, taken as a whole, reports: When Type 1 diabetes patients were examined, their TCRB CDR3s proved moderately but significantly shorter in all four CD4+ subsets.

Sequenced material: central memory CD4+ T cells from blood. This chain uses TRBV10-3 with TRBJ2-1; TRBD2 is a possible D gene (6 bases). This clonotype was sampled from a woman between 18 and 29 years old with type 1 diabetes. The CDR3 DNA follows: TGTGCCGGCTCCCCGGGGACTTACAACAATGAGCAGTTCTTC. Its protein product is CAGSPGTYNNEQFF.